The 32 T cell receptor beta chains presented below share a single source sample, sequenced in a study of metastatic and nonmetastatic thyroid tumors. Using MiXCR, TCRdb reanalyzed the PCR reads. This table has 14,000 to 15,000 clones, 3.6% appearing once. Thyroid surgery was preceded by no treatment in any patient. Sequencing used tumor tissue. The receptor set was obtained from a female donor with papillary thyroid cancer or a benign thyroid nodule (not recorded which). Some clones in this sample may be carry-over from other donors' samples.

In its sample, this clone was seen a few times. This sequence joins TRBV5-1 and TRBJ2-3; the match to TRBD2 covers 12 bases. Losses at the gene ends were 0 bases for V and 0 bases for J; bases not matched to a gene: 5. Per the germline V gene, CDR1 is SGHRS and CDR2 is YFSETQ. The CDR3 is 18 residues long. The CDR3 DNA reads as TGCGCCAGCAGCTTGGGGGGGACTAGCGGGTCTAGCACAGATACGCAGTATTTT. Amino acid sequence: CASSLGGTSGSSTDTQYF.

This clone was counted only a few times. This chain uses TRBV19 with TRBJ1-1, with TRBD1 matching 8 bases. The CDR3 has 15 residues. Looked up from germline, CDR1 is LNHDA and CDR2 is SQIVND (reference sequence). J lost 5 bases, V lost 5 bases, and 10 bases had no gene match. CDR3 sequence: CASSARQGLRTEAFF. The CDR3 nucleotides are TGTGCCAGTAGTGCCCGACAGGGGTTAAGAACTGAAGCTTTCTTT.

This chain uses TRBV27 with TRBJ1-6, with D hard to call. V was pared by 2 bases and J by 9 bases, with 20 bases between. The CDR3 loop spans 17 amino acids. CDR1 is MNHEY and CDR2 is SMNVEV in the germline V gene (reference sequence). The CDR3 reads CASSLARRVIISSPLHF. CDR3 nucleotides: TGTGCCAGCAGTTTAGCCCGTAGGGTTATCATTAGTTCACCCCTCCACTTT.

This clone appeared a few times. The CDR3 DNA reads TGTGCCAGCAGTTTGGGACAGGGTTCCTACGAGCAGTACTTC. It yields the protein CASSLGQGSYEQYF. V gene TRBV2 combines with J gene TRBJ2-7; TRBD1 aligns across 9 bases. The CDR3 runs 14 residues. Germline lookup yields CDR1 SNHLY and CDR2 FYNNEI. Trimming took 5 bases from V and 1 from J; bases not matched to a gene: 3.

The chain couples TRBV2 to TRBJ1-1; TRBD1 matches 8 bases. V trimming: 6 bases; J trimming: 5 bases; junction bases outside the gene matches: 8. CDR1 and CDR2 (germline): SNHLY, FYNNEI. CDR3 size: 14 residues. CDR3 nucleotides: TGTGCCAGCAGATCTCAGGGGGCAGGGACTGAAGCTTTCTTT. It is translated as CASRSQGAGTEAFF.

This clone was recorded a few times. The junction shows a germline mismatch at one end, possibly a read error. This chain connects TRBV12-5 to TRBJ2-7, with 7 nucleotides matching TRBD1. Germline CDR1 LGHNT, CDR2 FRNRAP. The CDR3 consists of 12 residues. This chain's CDR3 is CASGLVRVQGDF. CDR3 DNA: TGTGCTAGTGGTTTGGTACGTGTGCAGGGGGACTTC.

This clone was seen many times. V usage is TRBV6-2 or TRBV6-3 and J usage is TRBJ2-2; 9 positions match TRBD2. From germline, CDR1 is MNHEY and CDR2 SVGEGT. This CDR3 has 13 amino acids. V trimming: 10 bases; J trimming: 2 bases; junction bases outside the gene matches: 2. Here the CDR3 DNA reads TGTGCCACGACTAGCGGAAACACCGGGGAGCTGTTTTTT. Translating it yields CATTSGNTGELFF.

The DNA of the CDR3 is TGTGCCAGCTCAGCTGACAGGGCCTATGGCTACACCTTC. This translates into CASSADRAYGYTF. The rearrangement uses TRBV18 and TRBJ1-2; 7 bases map to TRBD1. Per germline, CDR1 KGHSH and CDR2 LQKENI. CDR3 size: 13 residues. The junction had 4 bases not matched to a gene; V was cut back by 5 bases and J by 4 bases.

This clone was counted a few times. The gene calls are TRBV6-1 and TRBJ2-3, with D perhaps TRBD2 (6 bases). CDR3 length: 15 amino acids. Trimming took off 1 base at V and 10 bases at J, with 18 bases between the two ends. Germline lookup yields CDR1 MNHNS and CDR2 SASEGT. The CDR3 DNA is TGTGCCAGCAGTGAAGAAGACGGCGGGACGGGATCGCAGTATTTT. It specifies CASSEEDGGTGSQYF.

This clone occurred a few times. The rearrangement links TRBV16 to TRBJ2-3; D is possibly TRBD1 (5 bases). The CDR3 contains 14 residues. V dropped 2 bases and J dropped 3 bases, with 9 bases sitting between them. The germline gives CDR1 KGHSY, CDR2 FQNENV. CDR3: CASSQGASTDTQYF. The DNA for the CDR3 is TGTGCCAGCAGCCAAGGGGCATCGACAGATACGCAGTATTTT.

This clone showed up just a few times. The chain has TRBV19 and TRBJ2-2; a possible D gene is TRBD1 (6 bases). Trimming removed 4 bases from V and 2 bases from J, with 8 bases in between. The CDR3 contains 14 residues. CDR1 is LNHDA and CDR2 is SQIVND in the germline V gene (reference sequence). CDR3 protein: CASSKGENTGELFF. The DNA of the CDR3 is TGTGCCAGTAGTAAGGGGGAAAACACCGGGGAGCTGTTTTTT.

This clone is deemed medium-sized (0.01 to 0.1%). The rearrangement uses TRBV5-1 and TRBJ2-7; D ambiguous. Germline-derived CDR1 and CDR2 are SGHRS and YFSETQ. V was cut by 4 bases and J by 2 bases, with 13 bases left in between. The CDR3 spans 14 residues. Here the CDR3 reads CASSTGLTPYEQYF. The CDR3, as DNA: TGCGCCAGCAGCACCGGCCTAACACCCTACGAGCAGTACTTC.

This chain uses TRBV6-4 with TRBJ2-3, with 7 bases fitting TRBD2. The CDR3 is 16 amino acids. J gave up 0 bases and V 4 bases, and 7 bases lay outside the gene matches. Germline assignment: CDR1 MRHNA and CDR2 SNTAGT. CDR3 region: CASSVRTSDSTDTQYF. As DNA, the CDR3 is TGTGCCAGCAGTGTCCGTACTAGCGACAGCACAGATACGCAGTATTTT.

The chain links TRBV28 to TRBJ1-5; tentatively, D is TRBD1 (6 bases). V was cut by 6 bases and J by 9 bases, with 15 bases left in between. From germline, CDR1 is MDHEN and CDR2 SYDVKM. This CDR3 contains 13 residues. The CDR3 sequence: CASSAGGRGPQHF. The CDR3 DNA sequence: TGTGCCAGCAGCGCTGGGGGGCGCGGGCCCCAGCATTTT.

By sample fraction, this clone is medium-sized. The chain employs TRBV5-6 and TRBJ2-5; a possible D gene is TRBD1 (5 bases). The CDR3 length is 13 residues. Trimming removed 5 bases from V and 2 bases from J, with 10 bases in between. In germline, CDR1 is SGHDT, CDR2 YYEEEE. The CDR3 here is CASRRRQQETQYF. CDR3 DNA sequence: TGTGCCAGCAGGAGACGACAGCAAGAGACCCAGTACTTC.

This clone was observed a handful of times. The chain recombines TRBV28 with TRBJ1-2; 10 positions match TRBD1. The CDR3 runs to 14 residues. CDR1 and CDR2 (germline): MDHEN, SYDVKM. Trimming removed 2 bases from V and 7 bases from J; junction bases left unmatched: 4. CDR3 protein: CASSLVTGGTGYTF. The CDR3 bases are TGTGCCAGCAGTTTAGTGACAGGGGGCACTGGCTACACCTTC.

In its sample, this clone was seen a few times. This chain links TRBV15 with TRBJ2-7, with D tentatively TRBD2 (6 bases). The CDR3 runs to 14 residues. The V end was cut by 0 bases, the J end by 6 bases, with 12 bases between. The germline CDR1 and CDR2 sequences are LNHNV and YYDKDF (reference sequence). For the CDR3, the DNA is TGTGCCACCAGCAGAGATCCTCTGGGAGGCGAGCAGTACTTC. Its protein is CATSRDPLGGEQYF.

This clone has just a few counts. The V call is TRBV19, the J call TRBJ1-2; 8 bases line up with TRBD1. After removal of 5 bases from V and 4 bases from J, the junction contained 6 bases not matched to a gene. The germline V gene has CDR1 LNHDA and CDR2 SQIVND (reference sequence). The CDR3 contains 14 residues. CDR3 loop: CASSEGQVGYGYTF. CDR3 DNA sequence: TGTGCCAGTAGTGAGGGACAGGTCGGCTATGGCTACACCTTC.

This clone showed up just a few times. The gene calls are TRBV20-1 and TRBJ2-7; D is undetermined. V dropped 0 bases and J dropped 7 bases, with 16 bases sitting between them. Germline V CDR1 and CDR2: DFQATT, SNEGSKA (reference sequence). This CDR3 contains 14 residues. Here the CDR3 reads CSARDYAGDIEQYF. The CDR3 DNA reads TGCAGTGCTAGAGATTACGCCGGAGACATTGAGCAGTACTTC.

This clone was found a few times. For the CDR3, the DNA is TGTGCCAGCAGACTAGTCCGGCGCTACGAGCAGTACTTC. Its protein is CASRLVRRYEQYF. The chain employs TRBV6-1 and TRBJ2-7, with a tentative D call TRBD2 (5 bases). Trimming took off 6 bases at V and 3 bases at J, with 12 bases between the two ends. Per germline, CDR1 MNHNS and CDR2 SASEGT. This CDR3 has 13 amino acids.

This clone was detected a few times. The chain carries TRBV29-1 and TRBJ2-5; TRBD2 is a possible D gene (6 bases). This CDR3 region has 13 residues. The germline V and J ends were trimmed by 6 bases and 5 bases, with 16 bases remaining between them. Germline V gene lookup returns CDR1 SQVTM and CDR2 ANQGSEA. The CDR3 coding sequence is TGCAGCGTCCGGGTGGGGGGAAGGGAGACCCAGTACTTC. The encoded protein is CSVRVGGRETQYF.

The chain links TRBV6-1 to TRBJ2-1, with TRBD2 matching 7 bases. The germline V gene encodes CDR1 MNHNS and CDR2 SASEGT. V was clipped by 6 bases and J by 4 bases; unmatched bases: 15. This CDR3 is built from 17 residues. CDR3 loop: CASSQGPFAGRYNEQFF. DNA for the CDR3: TGTGCCAGCAGCCAGGGCCCCTTTGCCGGGAGGTACAATGAGCAGTTCTTC.

The chain links TRBV20-1 to TRBJ1-6; D possibly corresponds to TRBD1 (5 bases). The CDR3 loop spans 14 amino acids. The V end lost 3 bases, the J end lost 5 bases, and 11 bases lay between the germline ends. CDR1 and CDR2 from the germline V gene are DFQATT and SNEGSKA (reference sequence). This CDR3 is CSASLAQDNSPLHF. The CDR3 DNA reads TGCAGTGCTAGCTTAGCACAGGATAATTCACCCCTCCACTTT.

This clone was counted only a few times. The chain carries TRBV4-1 and TRBJ1-1, with unresolved D. The V gene's germline CDR1 is MGHRA and CDR2 YSYEKL. The V gene lost 0 bases and the J gene lost 2 bases, with 13 bases spanning the gap. This CDR3 region has 16 residues. This chain's CDR3 is CASSQDRYRINTEAFF. The CDR3 nucleotides read TGCGCCAGCAGCCAAGATAGGTACAGAATTAACACTGAAGCTTTCTTT.

This clone was seen only a few times. The chain carries TRBV9 and TRBJ1-5; no clear D. The V gene's germline CDR1 is SGDLS and CDR2 YYNGEE. Trimming stripped 1 base from V and 4 bases from J, with 9 bases between. This CDR3 has 14 amino acids. CDR3 in amino acids: CASSVNSGNQPQHF. CDR3 nucleotide sequence: TGTGCCAGCAGCGTAAATTCCGGAAATCAGCCCCAGCATTTT. Together with reference TRBV9 and TRBJ1-5, the CDR3 gives the full variable domain: DSGVTQTPKHLITATGQRVTLRCSPRSGDLSVYWYQQSLDQGLQFLIQYYNGEERAKGNILERFSAQQFPDLHSELNLSSLELGDSALYFCASSVNSGNQPQHFGDGTRLSIL.

This clone was detected many times. A much bigger clone sits one base away, suggesting this may be a read error. At the DNA level, this CDR3 is encoded by other sequences in the same sample as well. CDR3 amino acids: CASSSSPPGLEDEQYF. DNA for the CDR3: TGCGCCAGCAGCTCCAGTCCGCCGGGACTAGAAGACGAGCAGTACTTC. The chain is built from TRBV5-1 and TRBJ2-7, with 8 positions matching TRBD2. This CDR3 comprises 16 residues. Germline V gene lookup returns CDR1 SGHRS and CDR2 YFSETQ. The ends lost 3 bases at V and 5 bases at J; junction bases unmatched: 13.

Many counts were recorded for this clone. The chain joins TRBV6-4 to TRBJ2-3; D perhaps matches TRBD1 (5 bases). Trimming removed 0 bases from V and 1 base from J, with 8 bases in between. CDR1 and CDR2 (germline): MRHNA, SNTAGT. The length of the CDR3 is 15 residues. The CDR3 spells CASSDSQGGTDTQYF. In DNA, the CDR3 is TGTGCCAGCAGTGACTCTCAAGGGGGCACAGATACGCAGTATTTT.

The genes are TRBV2 and TRBJ2-7; the D is unclear. The CDR3 runs 11 residues. V dropped 5 bases and J dropped 5 bases, with 7 bases sitting between them. Looked up from germline, CDR1 is SNHLY and CDR2 is FYNNEI. The CDR3 reads CASSTEDEQYF. CDR3 coding DNA: TGTGCCAGCAGTACTGAAGACGAGCAGTACTTC.

In its sample, this clone was seen a few times. The chain has TRBV28 and TRBJ1-2; TRBD1 matches 7 bases. Germline V gene data show CDR1 as MDHEN and CDR2 as SYDVKM. The ends lost 4 bases at V and 1 base at J; junction bases unmatched: 3. This CDR3 spans 14 amino acids. Here the CDR3 reads CASSWGQNNYGYTF. The CDR3, as DNA: TGTGCCAGCAGTTGGGGACAGAATAACTATGGCTACACCTTC.

This clone has a handful of counts. This chain links TRBV2 with TRBJ2-7; the D is unclear. Per the germline V gene, CDR1 is SNHLY and CDR2 is FYNNEI. V was shortened by 6 bases and J by 0 bases, with 12 bases between the two germline ends. This CDR3 comprises 14 residues. The CDR3 nucleotides are TGTGCCAGCAGAACCGAAGCAGTCTCCTACGAGCAGTACTTC. Its protein product is CASRTEAVSYEQYF. Together with reference TRBV2 and TRBJ2-7, the CDR3 gives the full variable domain: EPEVTQTPSHQVTQMGQEVILRCVPISNHLYFYWYRQILGQKVEFLVSFYNNEISEKSEIFDDQFSVERPDGSNFTLKIRSTKLEDSAMYFCASRTEAVSYEQYFGPGTRLTVT.

This clone is termed medium-sized. This rearrangement joins TRBV19 to TRBJ2-3; D unresolved. Germline lookup yields CDR1 LNHDA and CDR2 SQIVND (reference sequence). V lost 3 bases, J lost 2 bases, and 3 bases lay in between. This CDR3 has 12 residues. The chain's CDR3 is CASSISTDTQYF. The CDR3 DNA reads as TGTGCCAGTAGTATCTCCACAGATACGCAGTATTTT.

The chain has TRBV20-1 and TRBJ2-3; TRBD2 agrees at 12 bases. J gave up 6 bases and V 1 base, and 11 bases lay outside the gene matches. CDR1 and CDR2 (germline): DFQATT, SNEGSKA (reference sequence). This CDR3 comprises 17 residues. The CDR3 here is CSARGARTSGKSDTQYF. CDR3 DNA sequence: TGCAGTGCTAGAGGGGCTAGGACTAGCGGGAAGTCGGATACGCAGTATTTT.